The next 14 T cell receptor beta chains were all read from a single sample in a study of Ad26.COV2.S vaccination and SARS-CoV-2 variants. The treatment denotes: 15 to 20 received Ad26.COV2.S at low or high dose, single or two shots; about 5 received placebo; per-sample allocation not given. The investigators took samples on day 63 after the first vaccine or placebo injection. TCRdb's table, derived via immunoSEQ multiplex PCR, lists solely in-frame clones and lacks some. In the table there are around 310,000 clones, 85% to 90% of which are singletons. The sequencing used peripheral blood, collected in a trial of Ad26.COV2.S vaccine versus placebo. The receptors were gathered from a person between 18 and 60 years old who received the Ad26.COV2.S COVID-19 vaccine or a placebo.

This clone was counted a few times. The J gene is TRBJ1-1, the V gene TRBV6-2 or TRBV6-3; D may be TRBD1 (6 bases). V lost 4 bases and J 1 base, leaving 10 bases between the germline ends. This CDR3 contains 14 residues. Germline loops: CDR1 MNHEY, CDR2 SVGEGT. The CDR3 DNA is TGTGCCAGCAGTTTACAGGGAGAGAACACTGAAGCTTTCTTT. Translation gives CASSLQGENTEAFF.

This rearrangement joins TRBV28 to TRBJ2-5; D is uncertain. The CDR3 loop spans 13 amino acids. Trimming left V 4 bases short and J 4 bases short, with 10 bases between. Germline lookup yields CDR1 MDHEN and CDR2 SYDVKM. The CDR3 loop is CASSSVKLETQYF. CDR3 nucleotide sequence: TGTGCCAGCAGTTCGGTAAAACTAGAGACCCAGTACTTC.

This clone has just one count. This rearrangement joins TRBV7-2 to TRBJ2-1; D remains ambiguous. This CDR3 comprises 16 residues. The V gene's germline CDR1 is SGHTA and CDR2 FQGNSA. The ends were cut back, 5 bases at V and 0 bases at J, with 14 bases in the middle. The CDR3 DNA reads TGTGCCAGCAGCCCACCACTGATGAGCTCCTACAATGAGCAGTTCTTC. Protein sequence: CASSPPLMSSYNEQFF.

CDR3 sequence reads: CASSLYRGPDYGYTF. The CDR3 nucleotides are TGTGCCAGCAGTCTTTACAGGGGGCCCGACTATGGCTACACCTTC. The chain carries TRBV27 and TRBJ1-2, with TRBD1 matching over 9 bases. The CDR3 runs 15 residues. The ends lost 5 bases at V and 3 bases at J; junction bases unmatched: 7. In germline, CDR1 is MNHEY, CDR2 SMNVEV (reference sequence).

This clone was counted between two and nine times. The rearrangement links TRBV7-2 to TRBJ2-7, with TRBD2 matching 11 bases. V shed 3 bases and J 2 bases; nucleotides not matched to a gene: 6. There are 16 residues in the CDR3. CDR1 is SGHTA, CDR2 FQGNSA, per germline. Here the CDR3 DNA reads TGTGCCAGCAGCTTTGGGACTAGCGGAATTCCCTACGAGCAGTACTTC. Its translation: CASSFGTSGIPYEQYF.

CDR3: CASSPTGGGTEAFF. The CDR3 region has the DNA TGTGCCAGCTCACCAACGGGCGGAGGGACTGAAGCTTTCTTT. The gene calls are TRBV18 and TRBJ1-1; D remains ambiguous. Trimming left V 2 bases short and J 5 bases short, with 12 bases between. Germline V gives CDR1 KGHSH, CDR2 LQKENI. The CDR3 is made up of 14 amino acids.

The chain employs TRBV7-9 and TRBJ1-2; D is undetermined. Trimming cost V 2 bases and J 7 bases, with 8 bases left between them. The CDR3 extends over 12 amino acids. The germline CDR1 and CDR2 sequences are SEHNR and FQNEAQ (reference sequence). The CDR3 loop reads CASSLLAPGYTF. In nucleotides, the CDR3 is TGTGCCAGCAGCTTACTCGCGCCTGGCTACACCTTC.

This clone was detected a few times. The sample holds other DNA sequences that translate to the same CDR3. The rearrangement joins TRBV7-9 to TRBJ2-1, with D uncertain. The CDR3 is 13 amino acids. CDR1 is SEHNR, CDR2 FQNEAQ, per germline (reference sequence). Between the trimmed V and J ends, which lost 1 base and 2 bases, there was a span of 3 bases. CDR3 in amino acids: CASSLGAYNEQFF. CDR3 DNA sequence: TGTGCCAGCAGCTTAGGGGCCTACAATGAGCAGTTCTTC.

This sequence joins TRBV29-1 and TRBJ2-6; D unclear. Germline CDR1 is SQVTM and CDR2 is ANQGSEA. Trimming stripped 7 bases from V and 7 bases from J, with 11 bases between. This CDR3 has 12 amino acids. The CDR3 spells CSGLGLANVLTF. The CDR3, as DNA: TGCAGCGGGCTGGGTTTAGCCAACGTCCTGACTTTC. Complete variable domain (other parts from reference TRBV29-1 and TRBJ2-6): SAVISQKPSRDICQRGTSLTIQCQVDSQVTMMFWYRQQPGQSLTLIATANQGSEATYESGFVIDKFPISRPNLTFSTLTVSNMSPEDSSIYLCSGLGLANVLTFGAGSRLTVL.

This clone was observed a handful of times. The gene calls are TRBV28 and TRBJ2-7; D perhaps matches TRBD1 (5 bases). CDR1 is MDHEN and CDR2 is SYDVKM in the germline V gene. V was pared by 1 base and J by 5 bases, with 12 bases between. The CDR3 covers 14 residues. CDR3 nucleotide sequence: TGTGCCAGCAGTTTATCCAAGGACATAGACGAGCAGTACGTC. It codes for CASSLSKDIDEQYV.

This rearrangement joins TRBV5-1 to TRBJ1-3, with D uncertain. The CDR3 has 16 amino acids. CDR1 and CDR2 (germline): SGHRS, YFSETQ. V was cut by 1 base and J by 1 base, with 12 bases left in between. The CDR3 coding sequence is TGCGCCAGCAGCTTGACCTCGACGGAATCTGGAAACACCATATATTTT. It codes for CASSLTSTESGNTIYF.

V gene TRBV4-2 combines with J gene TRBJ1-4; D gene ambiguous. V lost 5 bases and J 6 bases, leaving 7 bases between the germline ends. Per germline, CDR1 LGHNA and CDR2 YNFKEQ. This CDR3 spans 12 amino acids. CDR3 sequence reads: CASSRTDEKLFF. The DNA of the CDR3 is TGTGCCAGCAGCAGGACGGATGAAAAACTGTTTTTT.

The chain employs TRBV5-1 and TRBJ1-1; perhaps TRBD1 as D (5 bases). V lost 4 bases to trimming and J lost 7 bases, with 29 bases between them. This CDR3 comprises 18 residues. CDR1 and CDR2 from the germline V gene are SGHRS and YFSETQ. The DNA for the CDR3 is TGCGCCAGCAGCCCCGGAGGGGACTTCTCCATTACTCCAATTGAAGCTTTCTTT. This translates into CASSPGGDFSITPIEAFF.

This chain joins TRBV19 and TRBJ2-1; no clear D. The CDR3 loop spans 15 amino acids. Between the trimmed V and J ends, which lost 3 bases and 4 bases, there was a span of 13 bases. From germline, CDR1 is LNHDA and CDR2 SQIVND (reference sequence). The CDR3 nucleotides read TGTGCCAGTAGTATCCCCAGGTACCTTTACAATGAGCAGTTCTTC. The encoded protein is CASSIPRYLYNEQFF.